This T cell receptor (beta chain) originates from a study of identical twins. Study-wide findings and caveats: In monozygotic twins, models underestimated the sharing of out-of-frame TCR alpha. Out-of-frame alpha sequences common to twins exhibited a surplus of low generation probability. A lower insertion count was a feature of abundant cord blood beta clonotypes, with no such feature in memory repertoires.

Through template switching, a universal primer site was introduced, and the cDNA contained unique molecular identifiers. A single record per CDR3 protein comes from TCRdb applying MiXCR to the 5' RACE reads. The sample records some 1,600,000 distinct CDR3 sequences, less than 35% being singletons. In regard to this clonotype: Its target is unknown.

CDR3 size: 15 residues. Per the germline V gene, CDR1 is SGHTA and CDR2 is FQGNSA. This chain connects TRBV7-2 to TRBJ2-1; 8 bases are shared with TRBD2. The J call may be wrong; the DNA end is better matched by TRBJ2-7. The clonotype comes from a newborn girl in good health. Sequencing input: cord blood. The CDR3: CASSLASSGYNEQYF. CDR3 nucleotide sequence: TGTGCCAGCAGCTTAGCCTCTAGCGGGTACAATGAGCAGTACTTC.